This T cell receptor beta chain emerged from a study of human T cells and chemical hapten exposure. As for time point: healthy volunteer bleed at 6 weeks. Total RNA came from unfractionated whole blood. Each cDNA molecule in the library carried unique molecular identifiers. TCRdb re-called the RACE reads through MiXCR, storing one row per CDR3 protein. The table shows around 80,000 distinct CDR3 sequences, with roughly 8.7% occurring only once. This sequence was found in a male donor in good health. Some clones in this sample may be carry-over from other donors' samples. Sequenced input: whole blood.

CDR3 region: CASSQLPGQGWETQYF. The CDR3 DNA is TGTGCCAGCAGCCAATTACCCGGACAGGGTTGGGAGACCCAGTACTTC. J is TRBJ2-5 and V is TRBV14; TRBD1 matches at 8 bases. CDR3 length equals 16 residues. Germline V gives CDR1 SGHDN, CDR2 FVKESK. J was trimmed by 5 bases and V by 2 bases; bases with no gene match: 10.